The TCR beta chain under discussion was sequenced for a study of cytomegalovirus exposure and HLA in healthy donors. General observations from the study: Follow-up analysis found HLA locus-dependent TCR association rates, highest for DRB1 and lowest for HLA-C. The study found most TCR sequences rare, yet found some public TCRs in many donors.

Primers: 60 Vbeta forward and 13 Jbeta reverse. The table came from immunoSEQ multiplex PCR; TCRdb's copy has only in-frame clones and leaves some out. This sample has some 220,000 clones, with more than 75% found just once. V shed 6 bases and J 4 bases; nucleotides not matched to a gene: 2. Germline CDR1 MNHEY, CDR2 SVGAGI. The CDR3 has 13 amino acids. To note about this clone: The antigen is undetermined. Other DNA variants within this sample encode the same CDR3.

The chain employs TRBV6-5 and TRBJ2-3; 9 bases match TRBD2. The specimen sequenced was PBMCs. The source of this sequence is a girl aged 2 to 10 in good health and CMV-seronegative. This chain's CDR3 is CASRLAGADTQYF. The CDR3 DNA is TGTGCCAGCAGATTAGCGGGGGCAGATACGCAGTATTTT.